This T cell receptor (beta chain) was identified during a study of identical twins (TCRdb year 2016). Describing the broader study: The study deep-sequenced TCR alpha and beta repertoires from monozygotic twins, unrelated adults of various ages and cord blood to test whether fetal clonotypes persist. To rule out contamination, replicate twin experiments were performed at different times with different library preparation protocols. Study-level results and caveats: Compared with coincidental sharing between unrelated individuals, out-of-frame TCR alpha sequences shared between twins had an excess of sequences with low generation probability. Because the same donors could not be followed over many years, the conclusions relied on cross-sectional statistical analysis. Abundant cord blood beta clonotypes had fewer insertions, young adult naive repertoires showed a similar but weaker trend, and memory repertoires showed no such trend. Out-of-frame TCR alpha sharing in monozygotic twins was systematically underestimated by recombination models, whereas sharing between unrelated individuals was in agreement with the recombination models. Zero-insertion analyses could be partly confounded by invariant T cells such as MAIT and iNKT, though diverse VJ usage argued against such confounding for most clonotypes. Excess twin sharing in beta out-of-frame sequences was weaker because fewer shared sequences lowered the signal-to-noise ratio.

Germline trimming amounts to 4 bases on V and 4 bases on J, with 5 as the count of junction bases outside the gene matches. From the cysteine through the phenylalanine, the CDR3 covers 15 amino acids. The only DNA kept is the CDR3, 45 bases in frame from the first base. For CDR1 and CDR2, the germline V gene lists KGHSH and LQKENI. Comments on this clonotype: Its antigen remains unidentified. Per-nucleotide qualities are absent, and no much larger clonotype sits a single base away.

Library preparation employed 5' RACE. The run used an Illumina HiSeq 2000. Template switching added a universal primer binding site, and the final cDNA carried a unique molecular identifier that allowed TCR cDNA molecules to be counted accurately. Specific primers in the conserved constant-segment region were used to synthesize first-strand cDNA for TCR alpha and beta chains. To control for contamination, each cDNA library was double barcoded with a SMART-Mk sample barcode plus Illumina barcodes. TruSeq adapter sequences along with Illumina sample barcodes were introduced in two successive PCR steps. TCR alpha and beta cDNA libraries were sequenced on the Illumina HiSeq platform with custom primers. The published analysis was carried out like this. MiGEC was used to process raw reads and extract unique molecular identifiers, and MiXCR was used to find CDR3 positions. Recombination models were inferred per individual with the repgenHMM and IGoR tools using an EM algorithm. The tcR package in R was used for shared clonotype analysis, with sharing normalized by the product of cloneset sizes. To study raw recombination without the effects of thymic and clonal selection, out-of-frame nonproductive sequences were analyzed. The public reads were run again by TCRdb, first through fastp at Q25 and then through MiXCR, and only productive beta chains were kept. Every entry covers one CDR3 protein and lists the most common genes and DNA from its rows. The V and J calls reflect TCRdb's pipeline rather than the authors' work. The sample yields 200,000 to 300,000 distinct CDR3 sequences; about 11% were counted once. Less than 12% of the sample comes from the top ten.

Every donor in the study was a healthy Caucasian. Using Miltenyi CD45RO+ enrichment and human naive T-cell isolation kits, memory (CD45RO+) and naive T cells were isolated from PBMC. Specimen: memory T cells sorted from blood. The cell subset or site label of this sample denotes: CD45RO+ enriched T cells. The sequence is built from TRBV18 and TRBJ2-3, with 10 central nucleotides matching TRBD1. This sequence originates from a man in his fifties in good health. CDR3 reads: CASSRQGAKSDTQYF. The bases are TGTGCCAGCTCACGACAGGGGGCGAAATCAGATACGCAGTATTTT.